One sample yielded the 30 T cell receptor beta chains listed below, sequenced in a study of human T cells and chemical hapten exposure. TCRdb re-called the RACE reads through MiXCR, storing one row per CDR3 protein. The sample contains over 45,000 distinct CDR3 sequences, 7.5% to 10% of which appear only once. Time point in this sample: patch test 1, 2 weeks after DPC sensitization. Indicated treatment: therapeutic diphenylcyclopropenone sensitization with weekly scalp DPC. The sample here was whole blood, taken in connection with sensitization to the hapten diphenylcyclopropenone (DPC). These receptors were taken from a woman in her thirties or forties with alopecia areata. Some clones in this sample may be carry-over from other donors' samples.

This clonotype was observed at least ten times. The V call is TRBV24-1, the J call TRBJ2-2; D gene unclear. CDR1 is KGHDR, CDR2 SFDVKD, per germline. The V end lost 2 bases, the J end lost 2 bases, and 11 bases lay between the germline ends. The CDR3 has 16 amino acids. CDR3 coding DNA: TGTGCCACCAGTGATTCGAGAAAGGGTAACACCGGGGAGCTGTTTTTT. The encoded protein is CATSDSRKGNTGELFF.

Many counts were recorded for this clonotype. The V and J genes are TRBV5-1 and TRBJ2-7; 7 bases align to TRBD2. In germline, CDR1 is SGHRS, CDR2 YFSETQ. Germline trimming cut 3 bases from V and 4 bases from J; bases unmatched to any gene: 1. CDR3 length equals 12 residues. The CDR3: CASSSGGYEQYF. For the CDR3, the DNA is TGCGCCAGCAGCTCCGGGGGGTACGAGCAGTACTTC.

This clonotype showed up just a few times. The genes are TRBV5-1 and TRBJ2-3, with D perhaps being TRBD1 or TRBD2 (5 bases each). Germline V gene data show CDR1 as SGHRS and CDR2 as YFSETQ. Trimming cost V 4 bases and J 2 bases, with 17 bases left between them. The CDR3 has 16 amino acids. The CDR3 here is CASSPRGGSYTDTQYF. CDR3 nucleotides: TGCGCCAGCAGCCCGAGGGGCGGGTCTTACACAGATACGCAGTATTTT. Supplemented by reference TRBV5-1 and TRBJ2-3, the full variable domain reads KAGVTQTPRYLIKTRGQQVTLSCSPISGHRSVSWYQQTPGQGLQFLFEYFSETQRNKGNFPGRFSGRQFSNSRSEMNVSTLELGDSALYLCASSPRGGSYTDTQYFGPGTRLTVL.

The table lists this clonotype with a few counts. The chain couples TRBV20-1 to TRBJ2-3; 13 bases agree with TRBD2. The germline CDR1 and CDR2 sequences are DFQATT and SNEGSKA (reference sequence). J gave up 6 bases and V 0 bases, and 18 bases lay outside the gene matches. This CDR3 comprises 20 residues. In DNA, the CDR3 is TGCAGTGCTAGAGATTCCATCCGAGGACTAGCGGGGGTTTCAGGGGATACGCAGTATTTT. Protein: CSARDSIRGLAGVSGDTQYF.

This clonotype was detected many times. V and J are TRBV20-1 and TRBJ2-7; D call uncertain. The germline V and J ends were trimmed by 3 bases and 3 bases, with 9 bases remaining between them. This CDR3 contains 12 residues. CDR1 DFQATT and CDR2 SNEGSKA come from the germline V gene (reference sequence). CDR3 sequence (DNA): TGCAGTGCTAGCGTAGGGAACTACGAGCAGTACTTC. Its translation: CSASVGNYEQYF.

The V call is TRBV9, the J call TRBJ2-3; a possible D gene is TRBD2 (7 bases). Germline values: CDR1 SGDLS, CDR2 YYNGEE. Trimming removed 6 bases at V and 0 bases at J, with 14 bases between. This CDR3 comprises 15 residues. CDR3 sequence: CASTSRGASTDTQYF. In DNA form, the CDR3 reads TGTGCCAGCACCTCCCGGGGGGCTAGCACAGATACGCAGTATTTT.

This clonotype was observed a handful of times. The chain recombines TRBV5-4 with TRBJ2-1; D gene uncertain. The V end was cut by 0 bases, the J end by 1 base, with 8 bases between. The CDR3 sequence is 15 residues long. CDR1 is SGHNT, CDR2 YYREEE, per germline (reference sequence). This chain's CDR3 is CASSLAGFSYNEQFF. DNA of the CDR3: TGTGCCAGCAGCTTGGCCGGGTTTTCCTACAATGAGCAGTTCTTC.

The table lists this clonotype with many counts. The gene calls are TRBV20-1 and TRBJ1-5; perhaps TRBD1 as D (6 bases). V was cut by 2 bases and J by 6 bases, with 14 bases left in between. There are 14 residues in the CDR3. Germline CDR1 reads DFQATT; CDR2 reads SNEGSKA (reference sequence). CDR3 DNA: TGCAGTGCTAGACCAGGGGTAGTAGGTCAGCCCCAGCATTTT. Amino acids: CSARPGVVGQPQHF.

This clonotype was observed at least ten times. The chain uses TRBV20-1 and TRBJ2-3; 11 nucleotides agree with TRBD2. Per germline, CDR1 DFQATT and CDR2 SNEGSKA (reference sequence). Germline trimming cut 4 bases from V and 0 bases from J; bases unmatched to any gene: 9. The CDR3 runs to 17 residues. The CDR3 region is CSAILAGGLQSTDTQYF. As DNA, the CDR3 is TGCAGTGCTATTCTAGCGGGGGGCCTACAAAGCACAGATACGCAGTATTTT.

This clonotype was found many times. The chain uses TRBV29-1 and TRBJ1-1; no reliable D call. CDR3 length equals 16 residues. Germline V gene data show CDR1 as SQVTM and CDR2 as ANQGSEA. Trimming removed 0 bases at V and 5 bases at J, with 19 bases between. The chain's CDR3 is CSVEEGLLGYSTEAFF. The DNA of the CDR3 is TGCAGCGTTGAAGAGGGTTTGTTGGGATATAGTACTGAAGCTTTCTTT.

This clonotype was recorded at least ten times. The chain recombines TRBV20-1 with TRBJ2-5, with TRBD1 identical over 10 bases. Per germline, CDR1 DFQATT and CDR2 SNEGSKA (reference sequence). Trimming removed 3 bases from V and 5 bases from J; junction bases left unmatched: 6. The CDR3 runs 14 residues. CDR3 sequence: CSARMTGGRETQYF. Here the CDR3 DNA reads TGCAGTGCTAGGATGACAGGGGGCCGGGAGACCCAGTACTTC.

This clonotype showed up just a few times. For the CDR3, the DNA is TGCGCCAGCAGCTTTGGGGTAGGAGGATCCTACGAGCAGTACTTC. It encodes CASSFGVGGSYEQYF. V usage is TRBV5-1 and J usage is TRBJ2-7; TRBD2 is a possible D gene (5 bases). There are 15 residues in the CDR3. Looked up from germline, CDR1 is SGHRS and CDR2 is YFSETQ. Trimming removed 2 bases from V and 1 base from J, with 13 bases in between.

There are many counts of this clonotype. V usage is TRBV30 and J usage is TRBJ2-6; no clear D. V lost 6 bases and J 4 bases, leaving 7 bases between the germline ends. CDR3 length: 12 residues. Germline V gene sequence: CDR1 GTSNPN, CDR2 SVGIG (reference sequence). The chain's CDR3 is CACLGGANVLTF. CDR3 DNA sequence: TGTGCCTGCCTTGGCGGGGCCAACGTCCTGACTTTC.

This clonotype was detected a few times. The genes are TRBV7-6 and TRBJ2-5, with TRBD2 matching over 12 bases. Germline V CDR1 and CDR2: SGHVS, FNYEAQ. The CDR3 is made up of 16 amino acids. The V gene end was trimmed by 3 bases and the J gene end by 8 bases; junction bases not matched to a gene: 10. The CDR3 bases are TGTGCCAGCAGCTTGGTTGCTAGCGGGGGGGCCGGAACCCAGTACTTC. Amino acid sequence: CASSLVASGGAGTQYF.

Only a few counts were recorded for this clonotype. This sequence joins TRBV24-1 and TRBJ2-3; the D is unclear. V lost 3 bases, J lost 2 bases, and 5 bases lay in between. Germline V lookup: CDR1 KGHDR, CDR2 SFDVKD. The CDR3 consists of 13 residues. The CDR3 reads CATSDGPTDTQYF. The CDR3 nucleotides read TGTGCCACCAGTGATGGTCCCACAGATACGCAGTATTTT.

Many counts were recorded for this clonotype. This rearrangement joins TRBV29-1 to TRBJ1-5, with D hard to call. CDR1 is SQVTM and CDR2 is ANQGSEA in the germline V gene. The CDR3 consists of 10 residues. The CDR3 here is CTPQFQPQHF. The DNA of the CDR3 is TGCACCCCCCAGTTCCAGCCCCAGCATTTT.

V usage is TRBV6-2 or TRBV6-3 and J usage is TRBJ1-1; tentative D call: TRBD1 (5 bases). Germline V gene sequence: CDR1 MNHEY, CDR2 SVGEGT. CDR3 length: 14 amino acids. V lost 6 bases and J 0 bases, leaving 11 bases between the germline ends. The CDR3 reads CASSDRQLNTEAFF. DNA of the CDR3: TGTGCCAGCAGCGATAGACAGCTGAACACTGAAGCTTTCTTT.

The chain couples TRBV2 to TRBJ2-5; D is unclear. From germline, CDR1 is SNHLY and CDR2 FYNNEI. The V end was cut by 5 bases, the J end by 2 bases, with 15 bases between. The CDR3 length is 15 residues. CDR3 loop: CASSNGRSTQETQYF. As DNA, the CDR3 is TGTGCCAGCAGTAACGGACGGAGCACACAAGAGACCCAGTACTTC. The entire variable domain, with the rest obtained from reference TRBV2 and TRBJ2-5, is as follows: EPEVTQTPSHQVTQMGQEVILRCVPISNHLYFYWYRQILGQKVEFLVSFYNNEISEKSEIFDDQFSVERPDGSNFTLKIRSTKLEDSAMYFCASSNGRSTQETQYFGPGTRLLVL.

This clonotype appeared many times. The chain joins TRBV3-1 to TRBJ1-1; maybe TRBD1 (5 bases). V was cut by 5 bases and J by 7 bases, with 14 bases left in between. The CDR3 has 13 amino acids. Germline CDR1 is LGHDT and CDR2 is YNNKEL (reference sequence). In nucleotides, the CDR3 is TGTGCCAGCAGCAGTCACCGGGACGATGAAGCTTTCTTT. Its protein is CASSSHRDDEAFF.

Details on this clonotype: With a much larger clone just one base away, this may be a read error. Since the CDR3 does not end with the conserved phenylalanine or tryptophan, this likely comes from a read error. CDR3 sequence reads: CASSYGLASQETQYS. CDR3 bases: TGTGCCAGCAGTTACGGACTAGCGAGCCAAGAGACCCAGTACTCC. The chain couples TRBV6-6 to TRBJ2-5, with 9 positions matching TRBD2. The CDR3 length is 15 residues. The ends lost 2 bases at V and 1 base at J; junction bases unmatched: 2. In germline, CDR1 is MNHNY, CDR2 SVGAGI (reference sequence).

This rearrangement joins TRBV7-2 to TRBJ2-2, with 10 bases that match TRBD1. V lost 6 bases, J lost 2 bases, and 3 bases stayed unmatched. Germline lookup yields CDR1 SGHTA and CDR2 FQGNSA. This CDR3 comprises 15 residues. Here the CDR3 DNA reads TGTGCCAGCAGACCGACAGGGGGCAACACCGGGGAGCTGTTTTTT. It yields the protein CASRPTGGNTGELFF.

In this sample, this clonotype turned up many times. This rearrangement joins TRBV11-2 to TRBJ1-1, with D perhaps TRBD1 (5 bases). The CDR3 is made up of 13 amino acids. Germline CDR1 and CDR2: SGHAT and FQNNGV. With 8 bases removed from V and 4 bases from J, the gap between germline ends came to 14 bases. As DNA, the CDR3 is TGTGCCAGCCGTCCCGGGGGACGCACTGAAGCTTTCTTT. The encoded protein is CASRPGGRTEAFF.

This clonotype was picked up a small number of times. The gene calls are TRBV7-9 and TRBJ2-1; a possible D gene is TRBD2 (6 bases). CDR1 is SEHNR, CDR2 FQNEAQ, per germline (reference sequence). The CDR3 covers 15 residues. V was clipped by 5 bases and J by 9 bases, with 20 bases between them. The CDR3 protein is CASSSLGRQILEQFF. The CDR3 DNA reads TGTGCCAGCAGCAGCCTCGGGAGACAGATCCTTGAGCAGTTCTTC.

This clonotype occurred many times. CDR3 sequence reads: CASSSTPGGQGIYNEQFF. The CDR3 nucleotides are TGTGCCAGCAGTAGCACCCCTGGGGGCCAGGGAATTTACAATGAGCAGTTCTTC. This chain connects TRBV28 to TRBJ2-1; maybe TRBD1 (6 bases). This CDR3 has 18 residues. Trimming shortened V by 5 bases and J by 4 bases, and 24 bases separated the two germline ends. Germline assignment: CDR1 MDHEN and CDR2 SYDVKM.

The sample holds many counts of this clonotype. CDR3 bases: TGCGCCAGCAGCTTGGCCGCGAAGTTGTCTAGCACAGATACGCAGTATTTT. Protein sequence: CASSLAAKLSSTDTQYF. V gene TRBV5-1 combines with J gene TRBJ2-3, with D hard to call. CDR1 is SGHRS and CDR2 is YFSETQ in the germline V gene. The V gene lost 0 bases and the J gene lost 0 bases, with 14 bases spanning the gap. The CDR3 loop spans 17 amino acids.

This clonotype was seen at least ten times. CDR3 nucleotide sequence: TGCAGTGCTAGCGCTAGGAAAGGAGATACGCAGTATTTT. Residues: CSASARKGDTQYF. The J gene is TRBJ2-3, the V gene TRBV20-1; no reliable D call. Per germline, CDR1 DFQATT and CDR2 SNEGSKA (reference sequence). V was trimmed by 3 bases and J by 5 bases, leaving 12 bases between them. The CDR3 is 13 residues long.

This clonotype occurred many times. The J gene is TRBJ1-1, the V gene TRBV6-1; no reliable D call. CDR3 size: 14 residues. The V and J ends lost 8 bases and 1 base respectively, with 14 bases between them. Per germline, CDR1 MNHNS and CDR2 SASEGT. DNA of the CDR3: TGTGCCAGCTCACCCGGGCCAGCGAACACTGAAGCTTTCTTT. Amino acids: CASSPGPANTEAFF.

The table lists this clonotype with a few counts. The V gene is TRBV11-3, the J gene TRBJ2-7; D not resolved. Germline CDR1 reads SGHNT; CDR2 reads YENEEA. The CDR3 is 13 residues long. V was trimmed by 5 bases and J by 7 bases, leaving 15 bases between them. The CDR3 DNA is TGTGCCAGCAGCCAAAGCAGGTCTGGGGAGCAGTACTTC. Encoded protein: CASSQSRSGEQYF.

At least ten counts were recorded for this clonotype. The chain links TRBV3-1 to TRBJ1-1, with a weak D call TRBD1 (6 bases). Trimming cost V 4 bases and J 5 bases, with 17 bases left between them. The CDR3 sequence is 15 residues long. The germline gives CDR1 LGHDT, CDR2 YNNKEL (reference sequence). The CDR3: CASSLGGGMGTEAFF. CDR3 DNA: TGTGCCAGCAGCCTCGGAGGGGGGATGGGGACTGAAGCTTTCTTT. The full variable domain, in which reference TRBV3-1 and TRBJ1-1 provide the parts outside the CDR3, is DTAVSQTPKYLVTQMGNDKSIKCEQNLGHDTMYWYKQDSKKFLKIMFSYNNKELIINETVPNRFSPKSPDKAHLNLHINSLELGDSAVYFCASSLGGGMGTEAFFGQGTRLTVV.

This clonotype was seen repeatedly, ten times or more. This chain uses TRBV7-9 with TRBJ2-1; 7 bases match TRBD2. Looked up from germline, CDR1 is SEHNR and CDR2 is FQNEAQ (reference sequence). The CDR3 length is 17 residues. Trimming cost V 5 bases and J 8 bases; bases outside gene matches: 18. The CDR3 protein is CASSPTGGAGSLDEQFF. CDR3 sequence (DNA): TGTGCCAGCAGCCCGACGGGGGGAGCGGGGTCTTTAGATGAGCAGTTCTTC. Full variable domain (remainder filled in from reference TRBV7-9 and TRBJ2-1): DTGVSQNPRHKITKRGQNVTFRCDPISEHNRLYWYRQTLGQGPEFLTYFQNEAQLEKSRLLSDRFSAERPKGSFSTLEIQRTEQGDSAMYLCASSPTGGAGSLDEQFFGPGTRLTVL.